This TCR beta chain was identified during a study of Ad26.COV2.S vaccination and SARS-CoV-2 variants. Study background: As a participant in COV1001, the donor was in the Ad26.COV2.S trial arm. The vaccine Ad26.COV2.S was put into the muscle once, or twice with 56 days between.

Sequenced by immunoSEQ multiplex PCR; TCRdb stores in-frame clones only, minus some. The sample consists of some 480,000 clones, around 90% of them appearing once. Described treatment: some 20 received Ad26.COV2.S at low or high dose, single or two shots; about 5 received placebo; per-sample allocation not given. At day 63 after the first vaccine or placebo injection, samples were drawn. SARS-CoV-2 spike from the Wuhan strain was encoded by the vaccine, an Ad26 vector. This clone was picked up one time. The germline V gene encodes CDR1 SNHLY and CDR2 FYNNEI. This CDR3 has 13 residues. The V and J ends lost 7 bases and 8 bases respectively, with 17 bases between them.

This chain joins TRBV2 and TRBJ1-2; D is perhaps TRBD1 (5 bases). This TCR was recovered from a person aged 18 to 65 who received the Ad26.COV2.S COVID-19 vaccine or a placebo. The source material was peripheral blood, sampled in a trial of Ad26.COV2.S vaccine versus placebo. For the CDR3, the DNA is TGTGCCAGCAACATGCAGGGTTCTAGCGGCTACACCTTC. Translation: CASNMQGSSGYTF.